Given below is one T cell receptor (beta chain) in context. Antigen: not known. The data stem from a study of T cell repertoires in breast cancer. Across the whole study: Average yield: approximately 450,000 sequences per sample and approximately 9.4 reads per input cell.

Paired alpha-beta TCRs of CD8+ T cells were analyzed by expanded emulsion RT-PCR. Overnight incubation in approximately 9.3 IU/mL IL-2 followed CD8 positive selection of the T cells. Blocking oligonucleotides added to a second nested PCR suppressed unpaired genes. Each CDR3 protein is one row after TCRdb ran MiXCR on the emulsion pairing reads. The repertoire holds over 85 distinct CDR3 sequences, with about 31% as singletons. Study observations and caveats: Seven or more patient tumors shared more than 15 TCR pairs rarely seen in control blood. Tumor-involved sentinel nodes shared under 9.5% of TCRs with matched tumors, tumor-free nodes about 2%.

This clonotype was sampled from a pool of human donors with breast cancer or a healthy control (not recorded which). Sequencing was done on a sample of CD8+ T cells.

The CDR3 region is CASIPNTEAFF. As DNA, the CDR3 is TGTGCCAGCATACCGAACACTGAAGCTTTCTTT. The V and J genes are TRBV27 and TRBJ1-1; D call uncertain. The germline V gene encodes CDR1 MNHEY and CDR2 SMNVEV (reference sequence). The CDR3 extends over 11 amino acids. Trimming removed 7 bases from V and 1 base from J, with 4 bases in between.